The 17 T cell receptor beta chains reported below all come from one sample, sequenced in a study of blood T cell repertoires in COVID-19. Data came from immunoSEQ multiplex PCR; TCRdb stores just in-frame clones and leaves some out. The sample shows about 440,000 clones, around 90% of them seen only once. Sequences were obtained from PBMCs or T cells enriched from blood (not recorded which). The receptors come from a young man who had recovered from COVID-19.

This sequence joins TRBV2 and TRBJ1-2; 10 positions agree with TRBD1. With 6 bases clipped from V and 6 bases from J, the junction kept 7 bases outside the gene matches. The CDR3 contains 14 residues. Germline V gene sequence: CDR1 SNHLY, CDR2 FYNNEI. DNA for the CDR3: TGTGCCAGCAGGGGACAGGGGAGAGGAGATGGCTACACCTTC. Amino acids: CASRGQGRGDGYTF.

The chain uses TRBV21-1 and TRBJ1-3; no DNA check was done on the table's D call, TRBD1. TRBV21-1 represents a pseudogene. This CDR3 contains 19 residues. CDR3 bases: TGTGCCAGCAGCAAAATCCCCCGACAGGGGACCACTCACCGAAACACCATATATTTT. It codes for CASSKIPRQGTTHRNTIYF.

A note on this clone: Other DNA variants within this sample encode the same CDR3. The chain uses TRBV9 and TRBJ2-7; D is ambiguous. V shed 0 bases and J shed 0 bases, with 7 bases lying between them. Germline CDR1 is SGDLS and CDR2 is YYNGEE. This CDR3 has 14 residues. The CDR3 protein is CASSVGGNSYEQYF. CDR3 nucleotides: TGTGCCAGCAGCGTAGGTGGCAACTCCTACGAGCAGTACTTC.

The chain recombines TRBV6-1 with TRBJ2-2, with 9 nucleotides matching TRBD1. J gave up 4 bases and V 3 bases, and 3 bases lay outside the gene matches. Germline V gene lookup returns CDR1 MNHNS and CDR2 SASEGT. This CDR3 has 15 residues. Here the CDR3 reads CASSDRTGVTGELFF. In DNA form, the CDR3 reads TGTGCCAGCAGTGATAGGACAGGGGTCACCGGGGAGCTGTTTTTT.

J is TRBJ1-2 and V is TRBV6-5, with D possibly matching TRBD1 (5 bases). V was clipped by 2 bases and J by 3 bases, with 10 bases between them. Germline V CDR1 and CDR2: MNHEY, SVGAGI. The CDR3 is 14 residues long. DNA for the CDR3: TGTGCCAGCAGTTACATCGGGGGGGACTATGGCTACACCTTC. As protein: CASSYIGGDYGYTF.

This clone was observed a single time. This chain connects TRBV27 to TRBJ1-1; tentative D call: TRBD1 (5 bases). V was pared by 1 base and J by 1 base, with 7 bases between. This CDR3 spans 14 amino acids. Per germline, CDR1 MNHEY and CDR2 SMNVEV (reference sequence). The CDR3 region is CASSLFGGNTEAFF. The CDR3 region has the DNA TGTGCCAGCAGTTTATTCGGGGGGAACACTGAAGCTTTCTTT.

The chain combines TRBV27 with TRBJ2-7, with TRBD2 matching over 7 bases. Germline CDR1 reads MNHEY; CDR2 reads SMNVEV (reference sequence). The CDR3 spans 16 residues. V shed 6 bases, J shed 4 bases, and the junction held 15 bases outside the gene matches. In DNA, the CDR3 is TGTGCCAGCAGCGATTCCCAACGCCCGGGGGGATACGAGCAGTACTTC. The encoded protein is CASSDSQRPGGYEQYF.

The genes are TRBV6-5 and TRBJ1-1, with D perhaps TRBD1 (5 bases). The CDR3 has 13 residues. V was clipped by 0 bases and J by 11 bases, with 13 bases between them. Germline V gene sequence: CDR1 MNHEY, CDR2 SVGAGI. The CDR3: CASSYSNGGRAFF. CDR3 nucleotides: TGTGCCAGCAGTTACTCGAACGGGGGTAGGGCTTTCTTT.

This chain uses TRBV18 with TRBJ1-1; 7 nucleotides match TRBD1. Per the germline V gene, CDR1 is KGHSH and CDR2 is LQKENI. This CDR3 has 15 residues. Trimming removed 5 bases from V and 0 bases from J; junction bases left unmatched: 6. CDR3 coding DNA: TGTGCCAGCTCAGCCCAGACAGGGTTGAACACTGAAGCTTTCTTT. It codes for CASSAQTGLNTEAFF.

This clone was seen more than once but under ten times. The chain uses TRBV27 and TRBJ1-5; D remains unclear. The CDR3 spans 13 residues. Trimming removed 2 bases at V and 6 bases at J, with 8 bases between. Germline assignment: CDR1 MNHEY and CDR2 SMNVEV (reference sequence). The CDR3 reads CASSLEGAQPQHF. The CDR3 coding sequence is TGTGCCAGCAGTTTAGAGGGCGCTCAGCCCCAGCATTTT.

The CDR3 nucleotides are TGTGCCAGCACTAAACAGGGGGCGGTTCAGCCCCAGCATTTT. As protein: CASTKQGAVQPQHF. The V and J genes are TRBV6-5 and TRBJ1-5; 9 bases fit TRBD1. Germline CDR1 reads MNHEY; CDR2 reads SVGAGI. The trim removed 7 bases at V and 6 bases at J, leaving 7 bases unmatched. The CDR3 is made up of 14 amino acids.

CDR3 loop: CASSSKAGTVYGYTF. As DNA, the CDR3 is TGTGCCAGCAGTTCAAAGGCAGGGACAGTCTATGGCTACACCTTC. The genes are TRBV7-9 and TRBJ1-2, with 7 bases lining up with TRBD1. The CDR3 is 15 residues long. V was pared by 6 bases and J by 4 bases, with 11 bases of the junction left unmatched. Germline lookup yields CDR1 SEHNR and CDR2 FQNEAQ (reference sequence).

This rearrangement joins TRBV5-1 to TRBJ1-2, with D possibly TRBD1 on 6 matching bases. CDR3 length: 13 residues. In germline, CDR1 is SGHRS, CDR2 YFSETQ. Trimming pared 3 bases from V and 4 bases from J, leaving 10 bases between. CDR3 in amino acids: CASSSQGSYGYTF. In DNA, the CDR3 is TGCGCCAGCAGCTCCCAGGGGAGCTATGGCTACACCTTC. Based on the CDR3 plus reference TRBV5-1 and TRBJ1-2, the full variable domain is KAGVTQTPRYLIKTRGQQVTLSCSPISGHRSVSWYQQTPGQGLQFLFEYFSETQRNKGNFPGRFSGRQFSNSRSEMNVSTLELGDSALYLCASSSQGSYGYTFGSGTRLTVV.

This chain connects TRBV24-1 to TRBJ1-5, with D tentatively TRBD1 (5 bases). This CDR3 spans 12 amino acids. Germline CDR1 and CDR2: KGHDR and SFDVKD. The V and J ends lost 0 bases and 13 bases respectively, with 9 bases between them. The CDR3 DNA sequence: TGTGCCACCAGTGATTTGACGGGGGTTCAGCATTTT. Amino acid sequence: CATSDLTGVQHF.

V usage is TRBV27 and J usage is TRBJ2-7, with a weak D call TRBD1 (6 bases). The CDR3 contains 15 residues. The germline CDR1 and CDR2 sequences are MNHEY and SMNVEV (reference sequence). Between the trimmed V and J ends, which lost 6 bases and 3 bases, there was a span of 18 bases. The CDR3 sequence is CASRSQTGGFYEQYF. DNA of the CDR3: TGTGCCAGCAGGAGCCAGACAGGCGGGTTCTACGAGCAGTACTTC.

CDR3 DNA: TGTGCCAGCAGCTTAGGACAGGGGGCATCCTACGAGCAGTACTTC. Translated: CASSLGQGASYEQYF. V and J are TRBV11-3 and TRBJ2-7; 10 bases line up with TRBD1. Germline V gives CDR1 SGHNT, CDR2 YENEEA. This CDR3 is built from 15 residues. Germline trimming cut 1 base from V and 1 base from J; bases unmatched to any gene: 1.

This clone was counted only a few times. The chain links TRBV20-1 to TRBJ1-2, with D unclear. CDR1 DFQATT and CDR2 SNEGSKA come from the germline V gene (reference sequence). There are 10 residues in the CDR3. Trimming left V 6 bases short and J 5 bases short, with 7 bases between. CDR3 in DNA: TGCAGTGCGAGGAATTATGGCTACACCTTC. Translation gives CSARNYGYTF.